The rows below give T cell receptor beta chains drawn from one sample of a study of blood T cell repertoires in COVID-19. Libraries were prepared by immunoSEQ multiplex PCR; TCRdb keeps only in-frame clonotypes and omits some of them. The sample has around 100,000 clones, around nine tenths seen once. Material: peripheral blood. These receptors originate from a woman aged 80 or over in a cohort sampled during active COVID-19. Each CDR3 is given with its conserved first and last residue. A D gene is named only where the DNA matches it firmly. Clone size appears in some rows only: once, few, many, or a class for an expanded clone.

CDR3aa: CASRLVFGLATLTDTQYF
CDR3nt: TGCGCCAGCAGGCTAGTTTTCGGACTAGCAACTCTCACAGATACGCAGTATTTT
abundance: NA
v_gene: TRBV5-1
j_gene: TRBJ2-3
d_gene: TRBD2

CDR3aa: CASSQVLTGQETQYF
CDR3nt: TGTGCCAGCAGCCAAGTGTTGACAGGCCAAGAGACCCAGTACTTC
abundance: NA
v_gene: TRBV3-1/TRBV3-2
j_gene: TRBJ2-5
d_gene: NA

CDR3aa: CASSRQAGSYEQYF
CDR3nt: TGTGCCAGCAGTCGGCAGGCAGGCTCCTACGAGCAGTACTTC
abundance: NA
v_gene: TRBV28
j_gene: TRBJ2-7
d_gene: NA

CDR3aa: CASKEAGQVGYEQYF
CDR3nt: TGCGCCAGCAAGGAAGCGGGACAGGTGGGCTACGAGCAGTACTTC
abundance: NA
v_gene: TRBV5-1
j_gene: TRBJ2-7
d_gene: NA

CDR3aa: CASSPGTKEDTQYF
CDR3nt: TGTGCCAGCTCACCCGGGACTAAAGAAGATACGCAGTATTTT
abundance: NA
v_gene: TRBV18
j_gene: TRBJ2-3
d_gene: TRBD2

CDR3aa: CASSPDNSGNTIYF
CDR3nt: TGTGCCAGCTCACCCGACAACTCTGGAAACACCATATATTTT
abundance: NA
v_gene: TRBV18
j_gene: TRBJ1-3
d_gene: NA

CDR3aa: CASTTQGIGSPLHF
CDR3nt: TGTGCCAGCACTACACAGGGGATAGGCTCACCCCTCCACTTT
abundance: NA
v_gene: TRBV28
j_gene: TRBJ1-6
d_gene: TRBD1

CDR3aa: CASSEARRDGYTF
CDR3nt: TGTGCCAGCAGTGAAGCGAGGAGGGATGGCTACACCTTC
abundance: NA
v_gene: TRBV2
j_gene: TRBJ1-2
d_gene: NA

CDR3aa: CASSQERGQGANYGYTF
CDR3nt: TGTGCCAGCAGCCAAGAGAGGGGTCAGGGGGCTAACTATGGCTACACCTTC
abundance: NA
v_gene: TRBV4-2
j_gene: TRBJ1-2
d_gene: TRBD1

CDR3aa: CASSSNTGGYNEQFF
CDR3nt: TGCGCCAGCAGCTCGAACACCGGGGGGTACAATGAGCAGTTCTTC
abundance: once
v_gene: TRBV5-1
j_gene: TRBJ2-1
d_gene: TRBD2

CDR3aa: CAIKASYEQYF
CDR3nt: TGTGCCATCAAAGCCTCCTACGAGCAGTACTTC
abundance: few
v_gene: TRBV10-3
j_gene: TRBJ2-7
d_gene: NA

CDR3aa: CSGQNRIGEQFF
CDR3nt: TGCAGCGGTCAGAACAGGATAGGTGAGCAGTTCTTC
abundance: NA
v_gene: TRBV29-1
j_gene: TRBJ2-1
d_gene: NA

CDR3aa: CASSFVPTRGTGTEAFF
CDR3nt: TGTGCCAGCAGTTTCGTACCCACGAGAGGGACAGGCACTGAAGCTTTCTTT
abundance: once
v_gene: TRBV6-2/TRBV6-3
j_gene: TRBJ1-1
d_gene: TRBD1

CDR3aa: CASSPGLFTDTQYF
CDR3nt: TGTGCCAGCAGCCCAGGACTGTTCACAGATACGCAGTATTTT
abundance: NA
v_gene: TRBV7-3
j_gene: TRBJ2-3
d_gene: NA

CDR3aa: CASSLGRQATIGPQHF
CDR3nt: TGTGCCAGCAGCTTAGGCCGGCAGGCTACAATAGGGCCCCAGCATTTT
abundance: NA
v_gene: TRBV13
j_gene: TRBJ1-5
d_gene: NA

CDR3aa: CAISDRDYNEQFF
CDR3nt: TGTGCCATCAGTGACAGGGATTACAATGAGCAGTTCTTC
abundance: NA
v_gene: TRBV10-3
j_gene: TRBJ2-1
d_gene: NA

CDR3aa: CATSDSRGGGELFF
CDR3nt: TGTGCCACCAGTGATTCCAGGGGTGGTGGGGAGCTGTTTTTT
abundance: NA
v_gene: TRBV24-1
j_gene: TRBJ2-2
d_gene: NA

CDR3aa: CASSPNGQLADGYTF
CDR3nt: TGTGCCAGCTCACCGAATGGACAGTTGGCGGATGGCTACACCTTC
abundance: NA
v_gene: TRBV18
j_gene: TRBJ1-2
d_gene: NA

CDR3aa: CASRPGTLNTGELFF
CDR3nt: TGTGCCAGCAGGCCCGGGACTCTGAACACCGGGGAGCTGTTTTTT
abundance: NA
v_gene: TRBV7-6
j_gene: TRBJ2-2
d_gene: NA

CDR3aa: CASSVVAVGGTQYF
CDR3nt: TGTGCCAGCAGCGTAGTGGCGGTTGGAGGTACGCAGTATTTT
abundance: NA
v_gene: TRBV9
j_gene: TRBJ2-3
d_gene: NA

CDR3aa: CASSRQYNQPQHF
CDR3nt: TGTGCCAGCAGCCGCCAGTATAATCAGCCCCAGCATTTT
abundance: few
v_gene: TRBV7-9
j_gene: TRBJ1-5
d_gene: NA

CDR3aa: CASRQLAGATTDTQYF
CDR3nt: TGTGCCAGCAGGCAACTAGCGGGGGCCACCACAGATACGCAGTATTTT
abundance: NA
v_gene: TRBV6-6
j_gene: TRBJ2-3
d_gene: TRBD2

CDR3aa: CASSPEGKWASGSRTDTQYF
CDR3nt: TGTGCCAGCAGCCCCGAGGGAAAGTGGGCTAGCGGGAGTCGGACAGATACGCAGTATTTT
abundance: NA
v_gene: TRBV9
j_gene: TRBJ2-3
d_gene: TRBD2

CDR3aa: CASSLFPRVEGETQYF
CDR3nt: TGTGCCAGCAGTTTGTTTCCCAGGGTTGAAGGGGAGACCCAGTACTTC
abundance: NA
v_gene: TRBV27
j_gene: TRBJ2-5
d_gene: NA

CDR3aa: CASSSGQVITEAFF
CDR3nt: TGCGCCAGCAGCTCGGGACAGGTTATCACTGAAGCTTTCTTT
abundance: NA
v_gene: TRBV5-1
j_gene: TRBJ1-1
d_gene: TRBD1

CDR3aa: CASSQGLVAYEQYF
CDR3nt: TGTGCCAGCAGCCAAGGGCTAGTAGCCTACGAGCAGTACTTC
abundance: NA
v_gene: TRBV3-1/TRBV3-2
j_gene: TRBJ2-7
d_gene: NA